This TCR beta chain came from a study of blood T cell repertoires in COVID-19. Study-level background: The origin of the acute and convalescent COVID-19 samples was the United States, Italy and Spain. T cells, B-cell-depleted T cells, or PBMCs supplied cDNA or gDNA.

In the original analysis: Cell counts per sample came from amplifying reference gene primers. Method: immunoSEQ multiplex PCR; TCRdb's copy keeps in-frame clones and lacks some. From that table come the V and J calls and clone size; the DNA was used to work out D and trimming. The repertoire has roughly 15,000 clones, around 88% of them found once; the top ten carry approximately 15%. This CDR3 spans 15 amino acids. The V end was cut by 0 bases, the J end by 2 bases, with 8 bases between. Germline V lookup: CDR1 LGHNA, CDR2 YSLEER. This chain connects TRBV4-3 to TRBJ2-1, with D hard to call. The source of this sequence is a human donor with active COVID-19. The donor label of this sample is uncertain. Specimen: peripheral blood. This CDR3 reads CASSQDSSTYNEQFF. Written as DNA, the CDR3 is TGCGCCAGCAGCCAAGACAGTAGCACCTACAATGAGCAGTTCTTC.